The rows below give T cell receptor beta chains drawn from one sample of a study of CD4 T cells in relation to SARS-CoV-2 and coronaviruses. Their specific antigens are unknown. Repertoires were generated with immunoSEQ multiplex PCR, while TCRdb's copy carries only in-frame clones and drops some. The sample carries nearly 30,000 clones, less than 85% recorded once. Specimen: CD4+ T cells from PBMCs, cultured in vitro. All receptors come from a human donor in good health. CDR3s include the opening cysteine and the closing phenylalanine or tryptophan. D genes are given only for firm matches. Clone size appears in some rows only: once, few, many, or a class for an expanded clone.

>TRBV5-5|TRBJ2-2|once|.
TGTGCCAGCAGCTTTGTGTCTACAGGGAGCACCGGGGAGCTGTTTTTT
CASSFVSTGSTGELFF
>TRBV6-1|TRBJ2-7|.|.
TGTGCCAGCAGTGATCCCCTATTACGTGGGAGCTCCTACGAGCAGTACTTC
CASSDPLLRGSSYEQYF
>TRBV2|TRBJ2-3|.|TRBD2
TGTGCCAGCACTCAGGGCCTAGCGGACACAGATACGCAGTATTTT
CASTQGLADTDTQYF
>TRBV30|TRBJ1-2|few|.
TGTGCCTGGAGCCTTGAGCGGAGGGTTGGCTACACCTTC
CAWSLERRVGYTF
>TRBV6-5|TRBJ2-1|.|.
TGTGCCAGCAGGTCTGGAGACAAGCAGTTCTTC
CASRSGDKQFF
>TRBV3-1/TRBV3-2|TRBJ2-1|.|TRBD2
TGTGCCAGCAGCCAAAATCTAGCGGGTCTCAATGAGCAGTTCTTC
CASSQNLAGLNEQFF
>TRBV11-2|TRBJ2-5|.|.
TGTGCCAGCAGTCTAGGAAGAGAGACCCAGTACTTC
CASSLGRETQYF
>TRBV19|TRBJ2-1|.|TRBD1
TGTGCCAGTAGTATTCCGGACAGGGCCCCTTACATTGAGCAGTTCTTC
CASSIPDRAPYIEQFF
>TRBV5-6|TRBJ2-2|.|TRBD1
TGTGCCAGCAGCTATGGGACAGGGAACACCGGGGAGCTGTTTTTT
CASSYGTGNTGELFF
>TRBV19|TRBJ2-2|.|.
TGTGCCAGTAGTATGCAACTCCACGGGCGGCTGTTTTTT
CASSMQLHGRLFF
>TRBV7-2|TRBJ2-3|large|.
TGTGCCAGCAGCCCCGAGGTGTTTGCAGGTGATACGCAGTATTTT
CASSPEVFAGDTQYF
>TRBV11-1|TRBJ2-7|once|.
TGTGCCAGCAGCTTAGGGGCGCTAAGGTCCTACGAGCAGTACTTC
CASSLGALRSYEQYF
>TRBV5-4|TRBJ1-4|few|.
TGTGCCAGCAGCCGTACCCCAGGGAAACTGTTTTTT
CASSRTPGKLFF
>TRBV5-1|TRBJ1-1|.|TRBD1
TGCGCCAGCAGCCCGCAGACAGGGGGCACTGAAGCTTTCTTT
CASSPQTGGTEAFF
>TRBV9|TRBJ2-7|few|TRBD2
TGTGCCAGCAGCGTAGAGACTAGCGGGCCGCAGTACTTC
CASSVETSGPQYF
>TRBV7-3|TRBJ2-1|.|TRBD2
TGTGCCAGCAGCTTATCTTGGGGGACTAGCGGATACAATGAGCAGTTCTTC
CASSLSWGTSGYNEQFF
>TRBV25-1|TRBJ1-6|few|.
TGTGCCAGCAGTGCTGGGGGAACGGGGAATTCACCCCTCCACTTT
CASSAGGTGNSPLHF
>TRBV4-3|TRBJ2-3|.|TRBD1
TGCGCCAGCAGCCTCCGACCCCCCTTGACCCTGGGGACAGCACGCACAGATACGCAGTATTTT
CASSLRPPLTLGTARTDTQYF
>TRBV9|TRBJ2-2|.|TRBD2
TGTGCCAGCAGCTCCGCGGGGGTCACCGGGGAGCTGTTTTTT
CASSSAGVTGELFF
>TRBV29-1|TRBJ2-5|.|TRBD2
TGCAGCGTTGAAGATGGACTAGCGGCCGAGACCCAGTACTTC
CSVEDGLAAETQYF
>TRBV11-2|TRBJ2-1|.|.
TGTGCCAGCAGCTTTGTGCGGGGCAATGAGCAGTTCTTC
CASSFVRGNEQFF
>TRBV7-2|TRBJ2-1|.|TRBD2
TGTGCCAGCAGCTTCCCCTTACTAGCGGGAGTATCGAATGAGCAGTTCTTC
CASSFPLLAGVSNEQFF
>TRBV30|TRBJ2-2|.|.
TGTGCCTGGAGTGTAACCCTACTCGAGGCCGGGGAGCTGTTTTTT
CAWSVTLLEAGELFF